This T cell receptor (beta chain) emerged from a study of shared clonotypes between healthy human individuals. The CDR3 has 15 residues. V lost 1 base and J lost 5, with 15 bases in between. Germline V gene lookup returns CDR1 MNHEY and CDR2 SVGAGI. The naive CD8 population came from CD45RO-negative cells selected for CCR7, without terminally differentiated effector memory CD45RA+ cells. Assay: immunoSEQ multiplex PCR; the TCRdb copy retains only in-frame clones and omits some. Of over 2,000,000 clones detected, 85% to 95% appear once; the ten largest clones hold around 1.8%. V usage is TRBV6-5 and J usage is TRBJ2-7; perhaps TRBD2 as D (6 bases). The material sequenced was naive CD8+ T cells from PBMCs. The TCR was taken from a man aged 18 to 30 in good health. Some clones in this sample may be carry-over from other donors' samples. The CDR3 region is CASSYFAGLNHEQYF. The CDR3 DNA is TGTGCCAGCAGTTACTTTGCGGGACTTAACCACGAGCAGTACTTC.